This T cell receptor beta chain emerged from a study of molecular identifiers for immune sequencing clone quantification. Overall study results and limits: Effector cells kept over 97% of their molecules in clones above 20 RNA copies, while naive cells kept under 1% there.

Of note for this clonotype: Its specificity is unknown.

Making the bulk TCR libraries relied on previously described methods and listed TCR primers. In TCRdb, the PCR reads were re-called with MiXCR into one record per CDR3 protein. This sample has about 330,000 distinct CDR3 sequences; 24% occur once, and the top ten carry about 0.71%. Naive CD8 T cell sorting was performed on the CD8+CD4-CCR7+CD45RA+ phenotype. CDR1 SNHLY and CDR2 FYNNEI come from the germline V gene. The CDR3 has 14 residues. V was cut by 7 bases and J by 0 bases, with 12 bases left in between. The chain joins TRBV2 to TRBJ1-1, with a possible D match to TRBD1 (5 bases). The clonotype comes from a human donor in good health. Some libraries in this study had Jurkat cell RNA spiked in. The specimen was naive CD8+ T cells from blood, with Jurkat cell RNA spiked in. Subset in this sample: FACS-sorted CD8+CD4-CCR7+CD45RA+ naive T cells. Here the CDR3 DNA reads TGTGCCAGCACGGAGGGGAGAATGAACACTGAAGCTTTCTTT. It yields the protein CASTEGRMNTEAFF.